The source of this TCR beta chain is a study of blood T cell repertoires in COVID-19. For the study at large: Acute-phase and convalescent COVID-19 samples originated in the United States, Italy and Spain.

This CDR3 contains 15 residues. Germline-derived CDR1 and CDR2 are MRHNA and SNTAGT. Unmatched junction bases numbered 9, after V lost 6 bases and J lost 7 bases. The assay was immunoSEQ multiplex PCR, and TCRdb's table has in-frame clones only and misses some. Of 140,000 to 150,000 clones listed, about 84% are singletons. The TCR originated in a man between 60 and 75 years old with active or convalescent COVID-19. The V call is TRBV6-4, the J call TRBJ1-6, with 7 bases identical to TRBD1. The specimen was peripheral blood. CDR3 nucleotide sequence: TGTGCCAGCAGGAGGGAACAGGGGATGAATTCACCCCTCCACTTT. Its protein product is CASRREQGMNSPLHF.